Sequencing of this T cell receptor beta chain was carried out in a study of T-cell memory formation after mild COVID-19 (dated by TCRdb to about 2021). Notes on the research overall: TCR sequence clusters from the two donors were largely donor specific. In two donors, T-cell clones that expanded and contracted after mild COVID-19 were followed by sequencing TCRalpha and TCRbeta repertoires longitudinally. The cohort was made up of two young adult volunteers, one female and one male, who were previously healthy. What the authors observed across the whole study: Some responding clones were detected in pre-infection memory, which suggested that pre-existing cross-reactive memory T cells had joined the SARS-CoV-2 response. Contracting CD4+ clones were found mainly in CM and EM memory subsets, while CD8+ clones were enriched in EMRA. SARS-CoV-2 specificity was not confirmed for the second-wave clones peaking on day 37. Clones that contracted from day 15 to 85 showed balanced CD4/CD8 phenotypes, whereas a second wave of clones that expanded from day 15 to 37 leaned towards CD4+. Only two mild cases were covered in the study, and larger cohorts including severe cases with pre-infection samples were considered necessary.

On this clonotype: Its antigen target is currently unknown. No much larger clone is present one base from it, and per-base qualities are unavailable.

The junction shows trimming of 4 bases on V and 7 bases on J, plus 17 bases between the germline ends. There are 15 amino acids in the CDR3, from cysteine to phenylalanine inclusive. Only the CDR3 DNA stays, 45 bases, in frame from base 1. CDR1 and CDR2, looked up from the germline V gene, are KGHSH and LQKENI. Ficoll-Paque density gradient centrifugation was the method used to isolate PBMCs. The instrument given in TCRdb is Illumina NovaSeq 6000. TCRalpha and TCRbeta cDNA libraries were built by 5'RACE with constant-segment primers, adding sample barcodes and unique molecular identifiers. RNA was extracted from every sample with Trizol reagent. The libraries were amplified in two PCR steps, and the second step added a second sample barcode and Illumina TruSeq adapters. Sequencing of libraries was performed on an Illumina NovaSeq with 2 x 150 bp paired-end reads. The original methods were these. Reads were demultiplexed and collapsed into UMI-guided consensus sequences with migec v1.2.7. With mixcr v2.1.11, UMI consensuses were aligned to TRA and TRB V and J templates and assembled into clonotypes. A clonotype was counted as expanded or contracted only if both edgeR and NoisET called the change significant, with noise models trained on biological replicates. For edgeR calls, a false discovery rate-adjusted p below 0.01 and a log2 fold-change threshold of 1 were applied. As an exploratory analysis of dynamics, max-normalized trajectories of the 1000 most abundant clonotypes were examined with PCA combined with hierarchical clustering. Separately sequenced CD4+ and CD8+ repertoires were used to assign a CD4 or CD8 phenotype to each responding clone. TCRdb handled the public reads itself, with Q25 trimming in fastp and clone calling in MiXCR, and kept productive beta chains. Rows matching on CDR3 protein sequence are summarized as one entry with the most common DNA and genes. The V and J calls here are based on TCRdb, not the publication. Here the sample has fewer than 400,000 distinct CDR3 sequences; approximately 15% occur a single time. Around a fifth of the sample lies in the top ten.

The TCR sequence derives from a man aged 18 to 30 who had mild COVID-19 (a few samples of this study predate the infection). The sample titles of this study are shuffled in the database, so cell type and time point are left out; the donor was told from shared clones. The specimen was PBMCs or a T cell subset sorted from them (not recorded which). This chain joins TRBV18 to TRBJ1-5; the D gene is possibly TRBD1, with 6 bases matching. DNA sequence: TGTGCCAGCTCACGGGACATCTCAAGGGGACAGCCCCAGCATTTT. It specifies CASSRDISRGQPQHF.